This TCR beta chain was sequenced during a study of T cell responses to AZD1222 COVID-19 vaccine. Study-wide context: Whether given at about 4 or about 12 weeks, second doses were pooled. The study, taken as a whole, reports: Reports indicate that nearly half of spike-specific TCRs are directed at unmutated variant regions.

As regards this clone: The antigen is not known. The same CDR3 arises from other DNA sequences in this sample as well.

The CDR3 has 14 amino acids. Germline V CDR1 and CDR2: SGHKS, YYEKEE (reference sequence). Trimming pared 0 bases from V and 5 bases from J, leaving 9 bases between. Data came from immunoSEQ multiplex PCR; TCRdb stores just in-frame clones and leaves some out. Of some 64,000 clones in the sample, 76% were seen once. This chain links TRBV5-5 with TRBJ1-5, with D possibly being TRBD1 (5 bases). Sequencing was performed on peripheral blood, taken on day 0 of AZD1222 vaccination. This clonotype was obtained from an adult in good health. DNA of the CDR3: TGTGCCAGCAGCTTGGAGGGGTCGGATCAGCCCCAGCATTTT. Its translation is CASSLEGSDQPQHF.